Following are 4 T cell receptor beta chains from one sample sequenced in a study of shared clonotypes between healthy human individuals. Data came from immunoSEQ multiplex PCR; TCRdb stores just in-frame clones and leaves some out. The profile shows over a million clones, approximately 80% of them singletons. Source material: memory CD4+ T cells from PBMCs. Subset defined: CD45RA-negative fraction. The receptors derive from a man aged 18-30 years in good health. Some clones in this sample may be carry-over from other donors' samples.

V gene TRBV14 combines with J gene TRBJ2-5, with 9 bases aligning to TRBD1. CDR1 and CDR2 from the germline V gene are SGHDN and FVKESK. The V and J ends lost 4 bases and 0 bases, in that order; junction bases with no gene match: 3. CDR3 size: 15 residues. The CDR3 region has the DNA TGTGCCAGCAGCCGGGACAGGGCCTACCAAGAGACCCAGTACTTC. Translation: CASSRDRAYQETQYF. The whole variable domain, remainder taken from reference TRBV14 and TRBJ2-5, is EAGVTQFPSHSVIEKGQTVTLRCDPISGHDNLYWYRRVMGKEIKFLLHFVKESKQDESGMPNNRFLAERTGGTYSTLKVQPAELEDSGVYFCASSRDRAYQETQYFGPGTRLLVL.

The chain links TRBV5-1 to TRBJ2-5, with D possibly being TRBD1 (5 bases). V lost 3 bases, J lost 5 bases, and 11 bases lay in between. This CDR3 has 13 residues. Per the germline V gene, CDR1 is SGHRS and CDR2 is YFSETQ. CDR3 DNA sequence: TGCGCCAGCAGCTGGCAGGGTCGGGAGACCCAGTACTTC. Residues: CASSWQGRETQYF.

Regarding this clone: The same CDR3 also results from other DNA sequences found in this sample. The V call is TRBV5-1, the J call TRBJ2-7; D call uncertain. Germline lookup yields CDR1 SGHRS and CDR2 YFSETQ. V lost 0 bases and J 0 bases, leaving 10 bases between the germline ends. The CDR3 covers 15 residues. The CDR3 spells CASSLGVGFSYEQYF. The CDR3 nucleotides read TGCGCCAGCAGCTTGGGGGTTGGGTTCTCCTACGAGCAGTACTTC. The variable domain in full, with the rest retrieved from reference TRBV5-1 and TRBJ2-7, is KAGVTQTPRYLIKTRGQQVTLSCSPISGHRSVSWYQQTPGQGLQFLFEYFSETQRNKGNFPGRFSGRQFSNSRSEMNVSTLELGDSALYLCASSLGVGFSYEQYFGPGTRLTVT.

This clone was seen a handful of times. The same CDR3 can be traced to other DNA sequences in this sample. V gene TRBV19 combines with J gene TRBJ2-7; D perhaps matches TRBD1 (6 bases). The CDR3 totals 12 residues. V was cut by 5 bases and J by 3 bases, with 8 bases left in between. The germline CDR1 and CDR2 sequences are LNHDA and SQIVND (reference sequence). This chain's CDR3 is CASSQQGYEQYF. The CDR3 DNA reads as TGTGCCAGTAGTCAACAGGGCTACGAGCAGTACTTC.